This entry is about one T cell receptor (beta chain). Its antigen is currently unknown. Using immunoSEQ multiplex PCR, the repertoire was profiled, and TCRdb retains in-frame clones only, with some absent. The sample includes roughly 3,200 clones, 81% seen only once; the top ten take roughly 10%. Germline CDR1 reads SGHTA; CDR2 reads FQGNSA. This CDR3 comprises 14 residues. The V and J ends lost 3 bases and 2 bases, in that order; junction bases with no gene match: 2. The record originates from a study of brain metastases from non-small cell lung cancer. The study's findings and limits: Metastases had sparse T cells but largely shared repertoires with primaries.

The chain uses TRBV7-2 and TRBJ2-3; 7 positions match TRBD1. This TCR derives from a donor at least 40 years old with non-small cell lung cancer. The specimen was tissue from a brain metastasis. The CDR3 protein is CASSFDRVTDTQYF. The CDR3 DNA reads TGTGCCAGCAGCTTTGACAGGGTCACAGATACGCAGTATTTT. Drawing the rest from reference TRBV7-2 and TRBJ2-3, the complete variable domain is GAGVSQSPSNKVTEKGKDVELRCDPISGHTALYWYRQSLGQGLEFLIYFQGNSAPDKSGLPSDRFSAERTGGSVSTLTIQRTQQEDSAVYLCASSFDRVTDTQYFGPGTRLTVL.